This is a list of T cell receptor beta chains from one sample in a study of identical twins. Each CDR3 protein is one row after TCRdb ran MiXCR on the 5' RACE reads. The sample carries 1.5 million to 2 million distinct CDR3 sequences, about 32% recorded once. The sequencing sample was made of cord blood. Every receptor here comes from a newborn girl in good health. The CDR3 runs from the conserved cysteine through the conserved F or W. The D gene is left open where the match is weak. The size entry is marked missing in some rows and otherwise reads once, few, many or a size class.

>TRBD1|TRBJ1-2|TRBV20-1|few
CSAIGTGGAGYGYTF
>TRBD1|TRBJ2-5|TRBV2|-
CASSEGGTGSETQYF
>TRBD1|TRBJ2-7|TRBV29-1|many
CSVTGERQGYEQYF
>-|TRBJ1-2|TRBV6-1|-
CASSEEAWTNYGYTF
>-|TRBJ1-5|TRBV12-3/TRBV12-4|once
CASSPPDTSNQPQHF
>-|-|TRBV20-1|-
CSARPGTRREQYF
>TRBD1|TRBJ1-2|TRBV27|-
CASSLSTGGGYTF
>-|TRBJ1-1|TRBV11-2|-
CASSRTRAEAFF
>-|TRBJ1-1|TRBV5-1|few
CASSLDFRENTEAFF
>-|TRBJ2-1|TRBV5-1|-
CASSLGTWILNEQFF
>-|TRBJ1-2|TRBV10-3|-
CAVRTDGLNYGYTF
>TRBD2|TRBJ2-3|TRBV3-1|few
CASSLPGGAQYF
>TRBD2|TRBJ2-7|TRBV10-3|few
CAISGASGRANTYEQYF
>TRBD1|-|TRBV10-3|-
CAISVDRGLDEQYF
>-|TRBJ2-3|TRBV6-1|-
CASSEAYTDTQYF
>TRBD2|TRBJ2-1|TRBV5-5|many
CASSLTGGSSYNEQFF
>-|TRBJ2-1|TRBV12-3/TRBV12-4|-
CTSSPGCPYNEQFF
>-|TRBJ1-2|TRBV9|-
CASSVIRNPGGTF
>TRBD1|TRBJ1-5|TRBV20-1|-
CSARDLRDRVNQPQHF
>TRBD1|TRBJ2-7|TRBV20-1|-
CSARDGNRGPLVEQYF
>-|TRBJ1-1|TRBV7-9|-
CASSLELGVNTEAFF
>-|TRBJ2-7|TRBV20-1|-
CSARDQVLRQGLSYEQYF
>TRBD2|TRBJ2-5|TRBV20-1|-
CSAPPVLAGVSLETQYF
>-|TRBJ1-2|TRBV6-1|-
CASSELTGGSYGYTF
>-|TRBJ2-6|TRBV5-1|many
CASSSLGQSSSGANVLTF
>-|TRBJ2-5|TRBV27|-
CASSTFRKVYNEQYF
>-|TRBJ2-7|TRBV7-2|-
CASSLGTSFPPEQYF
>-|TRBJ1-1|TRBV7-9|-
CASSLAGIPEAFF
>TRBD1|TRBJ1-4|TRBV6-5|-
CASSYRDSLNEKLFF
>TRBD1|TRBJ1-5|TRBV7-6|-
CASGTGVSQPQHF
>-|TRBJ2-3|TRBV12-3/TRBV12-4|few
CASSLAGESDTQYF
>-|TRBJ2-5|TRBV10-3|-
CAISPGPLGEQYF
>TRBD1|TRBJ1-4|TRBV12-3/TRBV12-4|few
CASSFWGQGDEKLFF
>TRBD1|TRBJ1-5|TRBV7-9|few
CASSRTGFGQPQHF
>-|-|TRBV2|-
CASTPLANSYNEQYF
>TRBD1|TRBJ2-4|TRBV18|few
CASSPPGQAGPLAKNIQYF
>-|TRBJ2-5|TRBV7-6|-
CASTTSEGGRREQYF
>-|-|TRBV6-2/TRBV6-3|-
CASSYDLETQYF
>-|TRBJ1-2|TRBV2|-
CASSTDTNYGYTF
>-|TRBJ1-5|TRBV12-3/TRBV12-4|-
CASSSRWQPQHF
>TRBD1|TRBJ1-2|TRBV18|-
CASSYYGQAPYGYTF
>-|TRBJ1-1|TRBV21-1|-
CAEVRLNTEAFF
>TRBD2|TRBJ2-7|TRBV7-2|few
CASRVTSGGTYEQYF
>-|TRBJ1-2|TRBV6-2/TRBV6-3|-
CASSITQKLYGYTF
>TRBD2|TRBJ2-1|TRBV5-1|-
CASSSTSGVDNEQFF
>-|TRBJ2-3|TRBV27|-
CASSLSNQARTDTQYF